The 15 T cell receptor beta chains below come from one sample, sequenced in a study of cytomegalovirus exposure and HLA in healthy donors. The study ran its PCR with 60 Vbeta and 13 Jbeta primers. Only in-frame clones appear in the TCRdb table, and some are missing; sequencing was by immunoSEQ multiplex PCR. The table has about 140,000 clones, around 86% seen once. Material for sequencing was PBMCs. All receptors derive from a woman younger than 45 in good health and CMV-seronegative.

The V gene is TRBV4-2, the J gene TRBJ2-1; 8 nucleotides match TRBD2. The V gene end was trimmed by 4 bases and the J gene end by 0 bases; junction bases not matched to a gene: 8. This CDR3 contains 17 residues. CDR1 LGHNA and CDR2 YNFKEQ come from the germline V gene. In nucleotides, the CDR3 is TGTGCCAGCAGCCGCCGAGGAACTAGCGGCTCCTACAATGAGCAGTTCTTC. It yields the protein CASSRRGTSGSYNEQFF.

The CDR3 spells CASSQDRTGELFF. CDR3 nucleotides: TGTGCCAGCAGCCAAGATCGCACCGGGGAGCTGTTTTTT. The chain is built from TRBV4-2 and TRBJ2-2, with D hard to call. Trimming cost V 0 bases and J 4 bases, with 3 bases left between them. Per the germline V gene, CDR1 is LGHNA and CDR2 is YNFKEQ. The CDR3 contains 13 residues.

This chain uses TRBV2 with TRBJ2-1; TRBD2 matches at 8 bases. After removal of 8 bases from V and 6 bases from J, the junction contained 0 bases not matched to a gene. The CDR3 length is 11 residues. CDR1 is SNHLY, CDR2 FYNNEI, per germline. CDR3 protein: CASRGGNEQFF. CDR3 bases: TGTGCCAGCCGGGGGGGCAATGAGCAGTTCTTC.

The chain combines TRBV10-1 with TRBJ2-4; 9 bases match TRBD1. V lost 5 bases and J lost 4; bases outside the gene matches: 3. Looked up from germline, CDR1 is WNHNN and CDR2 is SYGVQD (reference sequence). The CDR3 runs 14 residues. The CDR3 DNA follows: TGCGCCAGCAGTAGTGGGACAGGGAAAAACATTCAGTACTTC. This sequence encodes CASSSGTGKNIQYF.

This rearrangement joins TRBV18 to TRBJ2-7; TRBD1 agrees at 7 bases. The CDR3 loop spans 15 amino acids. V trimming: 8 bases; J trimming: 7 bases; junction bases outside the gene matches: 17. Per the germline V gene, CDR1 is KGHSH and CDR2 is LQKENI. The CDR3 nucleotides read TGTGCCAGCACCCAATCCGGAACAGGGGCTGGGGAGCAGTACTTC. Amino acid sequence: CASTQSGTGAGEQYF.

CDR3 in DNA: TGTGCCAGTAAACTCGGGACAGGTGTTTCAGTTTATGGCTACACCTTC. Protein sequence: CASKLGTGVSVYGYTF. The chain has TRBV28 and TRBJ1-2; 8 nucleotides agree with TRBD1. CDR3 length: 16 amino acids. Germline V CDR1 and CDR2: MDHEN, SYDVKM. J was trimmed by 5 bases and V by 9 bases; bases with no gene match: 17.

This clone was detected only a few times. The rearrangement links TRBV6-6 to TRBJ1-5; TRBD1 matches at 7 bases. Germline V CDR1 and CDR2: MNHNY, SVGAGI (reference sequence). The V and J ends lost 6 bases and 3 bases, in that order; junction bases with no gene match: 5. There are 14 residues in the CDR3. CDR3 nucleotides: TGTGCCAGCAGCTTGACAGGGCCCAATCAGCCCCAGCATTTT. Translation gives CASSLTGPNQPQHF.

The chain is built from TRBV6-6 and TRBJ2-1; a weak D match, TRBD1 (5 bases). V lost 2 bases, J lost 6 bases, and 14 bases lay in between. This CDR3 has 15 residues. Germline lookup yields CDR1 MNHNY and CDR2 SVGAGI (reference sequence). In DNA form, the CDR3 reads TGTGCCAGCAGTTACGCCGGATCCAGGGTCAATGAGCAGTTCTTC. Its translation is CASSYAGSRVNEQFF.

CDR3 sequence (DNA): TGTGCCAGCAGCAATTACCTAGCGGAGGACTCAGATACGCAGTATTTT. Protein: CASSNYLAEDSDTQYF. J is TRBJ2-3 and V is TRBV5-8; 7 bases map to TRBD2. The CDR3 is 16 residues long. Germline-derived CDR1 and CDR2 are SGHTS and YDEGEE. V lost 4 bases to trimming and J lost 4 bases; unmatched junction nucleotides: 12. Filled out from reference TRBV5-8 and TRBJ2-3, the complete variable domain reads EAGVTQSPTHLIKTRGQQATLRCSPISGHTSVYWYQQALGLGLQFLLWYDEGEERNRGNFPPRFSGRQFPNYSSELNVNALELEDSALYLCASSNYLAEDSDTQYFGPGTRLTVL.

This clone has only a few counts. V gene TRBV10-3 combines with J gene TRBJ2-5, with D possibly matching TRBD1 (5 bases). The V end was cut by 0 bases, the J end by 5 bases, with 10 bases between. In germline, CDR1 is ENHRY, CDR2 SYGVKD. The CDR3 runs to 14 residues. The CDR3 DNA is TGTGCCATCAGTGAGTCAAGGGGCGAGGAGACCCAGTACTTC. Encoded protein: CAISESRGEETQYF.

This clone was picked up a small number of times. This chain uses TRBV18 with TRBJ2-2, with unresolved D. The CDR3 spans 15 residues. Germline V gene sequence: CDR1 KGHSH, CDR2 LQKENI. V gave up 6 bases and J gave up 0 bases, with 11 bases separating them. The CDR3 DNA follows: TGTGCCAGCTCGGTTGAGGCTGCGAACACCGGGGAGCTGTTTTTT. Protein product: CASSVEAANTGELFF.

This clone was counted between two and nine times. The chain is built from TRBV4-1 and TRBJ1-4; D ambiguous. Germline loops: CDR1 MGHRA, CDR2 YSYEKL. V was clipped by 1 base and J by 10 bases, with 13 bases between them. The CDR3 spans 14 residues. CDR3 in amino acids: CASSQARAGLKLFF. The CDR3 DNA reads TGCGCCAGCAGCCAAGCCCGAGCAGGACTAAAACTGTTTTTT.

This clone turned up a few times. The chain has TRBV6-6 and TRBJ2-7; tentatively, D is TRBD2 (6 bases). Germline CDR1 MNHNY, CDR2 SVGAGI (reference sequence). V gave up 5 bases and J gave up 1 base, with 18 bases separating them. The CDR3 has 16 amino acids. As DNA, the CDR3 is TGTGCCAGCAGTGCTTCGGTAGCGGCTAATTCCTACGAGCAGTACTTC. It is translated as CASSASVAANSYEQYF.

This clone was observed a few times. The chain joins TRBV5-1 to TRBJ2-1, with D unresolved. Trimming took 4 bases from V and 5 from J, leaving 10 bases between them. Germline V gene lookup returns CDR1 SGHRS and CDR2 YFSETQ. CDR3 length equals 13 residues. The CDR3 coding sequence is TGCGCCAGCAGCGTACACCGGGACAATGAGCAGTTCTTC. Translated, it gives CASSVHRDNEQFF. The entire variable domain, with the rest obtained from reference TRBV5-1 and TRBJ2-1, is as follows: KAGVTQTPRYLIKTRGQQVTLSCSPISGHRSVSWYQQTPGQGLQFLFEYFSETQRNKGNFPGRFSGRQFSNSRSEMNVSTLELGDSALYLCASSVHRDNEQFFGPGTRLTVL.

The J gene is TRBJ1-2, the V gene TRBV2, with 7 bases fitting TRBD1. The CDR3 is 14 residues long. Germline-derived CDR1 and CDR2 are SNHLY and FYNNEI. Trimming at V came to 5 bases and at J to 3 bases, leaving 6 bases not matched to a gene. The CDR3 reads CASSIDRVDYGYTF. In DNA form, the CDR3 reads TGTGCCAGCAGTATAGACAGGGTAGACTATGGCTACACCTTC.